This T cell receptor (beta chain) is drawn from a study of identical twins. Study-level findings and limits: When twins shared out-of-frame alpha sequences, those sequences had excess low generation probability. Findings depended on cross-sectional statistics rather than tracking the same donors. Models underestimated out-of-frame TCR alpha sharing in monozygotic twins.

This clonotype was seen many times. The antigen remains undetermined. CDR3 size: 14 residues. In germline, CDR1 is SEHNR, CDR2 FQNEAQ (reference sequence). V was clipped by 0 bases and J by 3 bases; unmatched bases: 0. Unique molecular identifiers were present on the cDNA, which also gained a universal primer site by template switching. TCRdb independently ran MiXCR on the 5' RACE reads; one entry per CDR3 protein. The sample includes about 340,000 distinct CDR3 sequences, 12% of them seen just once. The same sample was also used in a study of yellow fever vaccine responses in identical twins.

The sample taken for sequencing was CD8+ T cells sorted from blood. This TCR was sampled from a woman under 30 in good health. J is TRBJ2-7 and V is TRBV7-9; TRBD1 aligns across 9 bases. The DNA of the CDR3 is TGTGCCAGCAGCTTAGCGGGACAGGGCTACGAGCAGTACTTC. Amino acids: CASSLAGQGYEQYF.